The clone carrying this T cell receptor beta chain has more than one count but fewer than ten. Its antigen is not identified. These data originate in a study of blood T cells in healthy people across ages. Overall study results and limits: Donor CMV status was unknown, possibly confounding expanded clonotype changes.

The germline V gene has CDR1 MNHEY and CDR2 SVGAGI. CDR3 size: 15 residues. A second PCR of about 7 to 12 cycles used a sample-barcoded 5' primer and a J-beta primer mix. Each CDR3 protein gets one entry after TCRdb re-called the 5' RACE reads with MiXCR. The sample gives over 500,000 distinct CDR3 sequences, about 27% of which show up once; over 3.5% is in the top ten. The same specimen was also included in a second study, on T cells of mothers and their children.

This TCR derives from a boy aged 2 to 9 in good health. Sequencing was carried out using blood. The chain couples TRBV6-5 to TRBJ2-5, with no clear D. The J call could be wrong; TRBJ2-1 is a better fit for the DNA end. CDR3 residues: CASSPGTLLDNEQFF. The CDR3 coding sequence is TGTGCCAGCAGTCCCGGCACACTCCTAGACAATGAGCAGTTCTTC.